These 7 T cell receptor beta chains were all obtained from the same sample, sequenced in a study of cytotoxic CD8 clonotypes in ibrutinib-treated CLL. Assay used: immunoSEQ multiplex PCR; TCRdb lists only in-frame clones, some missing. Of 100,000 or so clones in the sample, about 53% are singletons; the top ten hold more than 35%. The sample in question was PBMCs, obtained after 24 months of ibrutinib treatment. Every receptor here comes from a human donor with chronic lymphocytic leukemia.

The gene calls are TRBV4-1 and TRBJ1-1, with unresolved D. V lost 3 bases, J lost 7 bases, and 12 bases lay in between. Germline CDR1 and CDR2: MGHRA and YSYEKL. The CDR3 has 13 residues. CDR3 region: CASSQVAGFEAFF. DNA of the CDR3: TGCGCCAGCAGCCAGGTTGCCGGATTTGAAGCTTTCTTT.

About this clone itself: A read error may account for a junction end that differs from germline. The chain carries TRBV4-2 and TRBJ2-5; D uncertain. There are 16 residues in the CDR3. Germline V gene sequence: CDR1 LGHNA, CDR2 YNFKEQ. The CDR3 loop reads CASSQVGGARQETQYF. The CDR3 region has the DNA TGTGCCAGCAGTCAAGTAGGCGGCGCCCGACAAGAGACCCAGTACTTC.

This clone was seen a handful of times. The V call is TRBV23-1, the J call TRBJ1-4; D may be TRBD1 (5 bases). TRBV23-1 is classed as an ORF, of uncertain function. The CDR3 spans 15 residues. V gave up 9 bases and J gave up 7 bases, with 21 bases separating them. CDR3 nucleotide sequence: TGCGCCAGTCCCGGGGACGGTCCTAAAGGTGAAAAACTGTTTTTT. Translation: CASPGDGPKGEKLFF.

This clone occurred a few times. The gene calls are TRBV30 and TRBJ2-2; D could derive from TRBD1 or TRBD2 (5 bases each). The CDR3 loop spans 12 amino acids. Germline lookup yields CDR1 GTSNPN and CDR2 SVGIG (reference sequence). Trimming shortened V by 3 bases and J by 5 bases, and 7 bases separated the two germline ends. DNA of the CDR3: TGTGCCTGGAGATGGGGGACCGGGGAGCTGTTTTTT. Translating gives CAWRWGTGELFF.

J is TRBJ1-2 and V is TRBV7-2; TRBD1 agrees at 8 bases. This CDR3 region has 16 residues. Looked up from germline, CDR1 is SGHTA and CDR2 is FQGNSA. The trim removed 0 bases at V and 4 bases at J, leaving 7 bases unmatched. CDR3 sequence (DNA): TGTGCCAGCAGCTTAGCGAGAGTCGGGACAGGCTATGGCTACACCTTC. Translation: CASSLARVGTGYGYTF.

The sample holds a few counts of this clone. The chain combines TRBV30 with TRBJ1-5; D remains ambiguous. The CDR3 totals 13 residues. Germline V gene data show CDR1 as GTSNPN and CDR2 as SVGIG (reference sequence). Trimming pared 1 base from V and 0 bases from J, leaving 4 bases between. CDR3 DNA: TGTGCCTGGAGTGAATATAGCAATCAGCCCCAGCATTTT. Translation gives CAWSEYSNQPQHF.

The chain carries TRBV18 and TRBJ2-5, with 7 bases aligning to TRBD1. CDR3 length: 15 amino acids. From germline, CDR1 is KGHSH and CDR2 LQKENI. V lost 2 bases and J lost 5; bases outside the gene matches: 8. DNA of the CDR3: TGTGCCAGCTCACCAAGGACAGGTACTCAGGAGACCCAGTACTTC. This gives the protein CASSPRTGTQETQYF.